Below, 31 T cell receptor beta chains from the same sample are listed, as sequenced in a study of T cells in Graves' hyperthyroidism and ophthalmopathy. Amplification of TCR beta CDR3 regions was performed using RNA transcripts as template. Researchers ran a first-round RT-PCR on the TCR CDR3 using the HTBI primer set. Each CDR3 protein gets one entry after TCRdb re-called the multiplex PCR reads with MiXCR. The sample yields 690,000 or so distinct CDR3 sequences, around 19% seen once. The specimen sequenced was blood. The source of these receptors is a woman between 50 and 59 years old with Graves' hyperthyroidism that later progressed to Graves' ophthalmopathy.

The chain recombines TRBV6-1 with TRBJ1-1; D gene unclear. CDR3 length: 14 amino acids. Between the trimmed V and J ends, which lost 6 bases and 5 bases, there was a span of 16 bases. Germline V gives CDR1 MNHNS, CDR2 SASEGT. The CDR3 region is CASSRGPQGTEAFF. CDR3 in DNA: TGTGCCAGCAGCCGAGGTCCCCAAGGAACTGAAGCTTTCTTT.

At least ten counts were recorded for this clonotype. This chain connects TRBV7-9 to TRBJ1-1; TRBD1 matches 7 bases. The J segment lost 5 bases and the V segment lost 6 bases, leaving 6 bases of the junction unmatched. The V gene's germline CDR1 is SEHNR and CDR2 FQNEAQ (reference sequence). The CDR3 contains 13 residues. The CDR3 DNA is TGTGCCAGCAGTATGGGCAGGGGGACTGAAGCTTTCTTT. Amino acid sequence: CASSMGRGTEAFF.

The table lists this clonotype with many counts. The chain joins TRBV5-1 to TRBJ2-7; no reliable D call. The CDR3 covers 14 residues. From germline, CDR1 is SGHRS and CDR2 YFSETQ. Trimming shortened V by 0 bases and J by 3 bases, and 10 bases separated the two germline ends. CDR3 protein: CASSLVEEGYEQYF. The CDR3 DNA sequence: TGCGCCAGCAGCTTGGTTGAAGAAGGCTACGAGCAGTACTTC.

V and J are TRBV19 and TRBJ1-2; possible D gene TRBD1, 5 bases. Trimming removed 5 bases from V and 4 bases from J, with 20 bases in between. CDR1 and CDR2 from the germline V gene are LNHDA and SQIVND (reference sequence). The CDR3 is made up of 16 amino acids. The CDR3 reads CASSLTLPRALYGYTF. CDR3 coding DNA: TGTGCCAGTAGTCTGACGCTACCCAGGGCCCTCTATGGCTACACCTTC. The variable domain in full, with the rest retrieved from reference TRBV19 and TRBJ1-2, is DGGITQSPKYLFRKEGQNVTLSCEQNLNHDAMYWYRQDPGQGLRLIYYSQIVNDFQKGDIAEGYSVSREKKESFPLTVTSAQKNPTAFYLCASSLTLPRALYGYTFGSGTRLTVV.

The table lists this clonotype with a few counts. The chain couples TRBV7-9 to TRBJ2-2; D uncertain. Trimming took off 6 bases at V and 0 bases at J, with 5 bases between the two ends. This CDR3 has 13 residues. Germline loops: CDR1 SEHNR, CDR2 FQNEAQ (reference sequence). The CDR3 spells CASSIANTGELFF. The CDR3 DNA sequence: TGTGCCAGCAGTATAGCGAACACCGGGGAGCTGTTTTTT. Complete variable domain (other parts from reference TRBV7-9 and TRBJ2-2): DTGVSQNPRHKITKRGQNVTFRCDPISEHNRLYWYRQTLGQGPEFLTYFQNEAQLEKSRLLSDRFSAERPKGSFSTLEIQRTEQGDSAMYLCASSIANTGELFFGEGSRLTVL.

This clonotype appeared many times. The chain combines TRBV12-3 or TRBV12-4 with TRBJ1-3; 9 bases are a match to TRBD1. V lost 5 bases and J lost 2; bases outside the gene matches: 4. The CDR3 consists of 15 residues. The CDR3 DNA is TGTGCCAGCAGTACGGGACAGGGTACTGGAAACACCATATATTTT. Encoded protein: CASSTGQGTGNTIYF.

This clonotype was seen more than once but under ten times. This sequence joins TRBV9 and TRBJ2-2, with 15 bases that match TRBD2. CDR1 SGDLS and CDR2 YYNGEE come from the germline V gene. This CDR3 spans 19 amino acids. J was trimmed by 1 base and V by 4 bases; bases with no gene match: 8. The CDR3 region is CASSPRGTSGGRNTGELFF. CDR3 in DNA: TGTGCCAGCAGCCCCCGCGGGACTAGCGGGGGGCGGAACACCGGGGAGCTGTTTTTT.

This sequence joins TRBV6-2 or TRBV6-3 and TRBJ2-2; tentative D call: TRBD2 (6 bases). Germline assignment: CDR1 MNHEY and CDR2 SVGEGT. The CDR3 is made up of 11 amino acids. In DNA, the CDR3 is TGTGGCTCGCGGCGGGACGGGGAGCTGTTTTTT. Residues: CGSRRDGELFF.

This clonotype was found a few times. This sequence joins TRBV20-1 and TRBJ1-5; 7 nucleotides align to TRBD1. J was trimmed by 6 bases and V by 0 bases; bases with no gene match: 8. Per germline, CDR1 DFQATT and CDR2 SNEGSKA (reference sequence). The CDR3 length is 15 residues. This chain's CDR3 is CSARDEDQGGQPQHF. For the CDR3, the DNA is TGCAGTGCTAGAGATGAAGATCAGGGGGGTCAGCCCCAGCATTTT.

This clonotype was seen a few times. The chain couples TRBV20-1 to TRBJ1-4; D gene ambiguous. CDR3 size: 12 residues. V lost 0 bases and J lost 8, with 7 bases in between. Germline values: CDR1 DFQATT, CDR2 SNEGSKA (reference sequence). The DNA of the CDR3 is TGCAGTGCTAGAGATTCCCGGGAAAAACTGTTTTTT. Translating gives CSARDSREKLFF.

This clonotype was picked up many times. V usage is TRBV18 and J usage is TRBJ1-4; D is unclear. With 5 bases removed from V and 0 bases from J, the gap between germline ends came to 10 bases. The CDR3 has 15 amino acids. Germline V gene sequence: CDR1 KGHSH, CDR2 LQKENI. CDR3 amino acids: CASSSPVATNEKLFF. The CDR3 region has the DNA TGTGCCAGCTCATCGCCAGTGGCAACTAATGAAAAACTGTTTTTT.

J is TRBJ2-7 and V is TRBV6-2 or TRBV6-3, with 8 bases identical to TRBD2. CDR1 is MNHEY and CDR2 is SVGEGT in the germline V gene. V lost 2 bases, J lost 7 bases, and 4 bases stayed unmatched. The CDR3 has 13 amino acids. As DNA, the CDR3 is TGTGCCAGCAGTTACGAGGGCGGGGGGGAGCAGTACTTC. It translates to CASSYEGGGEQYF.

This clonotype has a handful of counts. The V and J genes are TRBV13 and TRBJ2-1; no clear D gene. Germline V lookup: CDR1 PRHDT, CDR2 FYEKMQ (reference sequence). The CDR3 covers 12 residues. The ends were cut back, 6 bases at V and 6 bases at J, with 9 bases in the middle. The CDR3 reads CASSQLPNEQFF. The CDR3 region has the DNA TGTGCCAGCAGTCAACTACCCAATGAGCAGTTCTTC.

The chain combines TRBV10-3 with TRBJ2-2; TRBD2 matches 8 bases. CDR1 and CDR2 from the germline V gene are ENHRY and SYGVKD. The CDR3 is 16 residues long. Trimming took 6 bases from V and 0 from J; bases not matched to a gene: 6. DNA for the CDR3: TGTGCCATCAGACTTAGCGGGGTCGCGAACACCGGGGAGCTGTTTTTT. Translated: CAIRLSGVANTGELFF.

This clonotype was seen at least ten times. V is TRBV18 and J is TRBJ1-4; D is uncertain. Germline V gene sequence: CDR1 KGHSH, CDR2 LQKENI. With 2 bases removed from V and 6 bases from J, the gap between germline ends came to 13 bases. This CDR3 comprises 15 residues. This CDR3 is CASSPNREPHEKLFF. Written as DNA, the CDR3 is TGTGCCAGCTCACCAAATAGGGAGCCCCATGAAAAACTGTTTTTT.

In this sample, this clonotype turned up a few times. This chain links TRBV4-1 with TRBJ2-5; TRBD2 matches 7 bases. V trimming: 0 bases; J trimming: 5 bases; junction bases outside the gene matches: 6. Germline V gene lookup returns CDR1 MGHRA and CDR2 YSYEKL. This CDR3 region has 15 residues. CDR3 in DNA: TGCGCCAGCAGCCAAGAATTGCGGGGAGGGGAGACCCAGTACTTC. Its protein product is CASSQELRGGETQYF.

This rearrangement joins TRBV10-3 to TRBJ1-2; D unresolved. This CDR3 is built from 12 residues. The V gene lost 10 bases and the J gene lost 4 bases, with 13 bases spanning the gap. Germline assignment: CDR1 ENHRY and CDR2 SYGVKD. The CDR3 region is CATAGSAYGYTF. The DNA of the CDR3 is TGTGCCACGGCGGGCAGCGCCTATGGCTACACCTTC.

This clonotype has only a few counts. The rearrangement joins TRBV9 to TRBJ2-1; 8 bases match TRBD2. The V and J ends lost 0 bases and 6 bases, in that order; junction bases with no gene match: 8. The CDR3 has 16 residues. The germline CDR1 and CDR2 sequences are SGDLS and YYNGEE. CDR3 nucleotides: TGTGCCAGCAGCGTAGGGAACGGGGGGGCCGCCAATGAGCAGTTCTTC. It codes for CASSVGNGGAANEQFF.

On this clonotype: A much larger clone sits a single nucleotide away, making a read error possible. This chain connects TRBV6-5 to TRBJ1-4; D possibly corresponds to TRBD1 (5 bases). Germline V gene data show CDR1 as MNHEY and CDR2 as SVGAGI. This CDR3 comprises 14 residues. CDR3 amino acids: CASSSWDVNGKLFF. Written as DNA, the CDR3 is TGTGCCAGCAGTTCCTGGGACGTAAATGGAAAACTGTTTTTT.

At least ten counts were recorded for this clonotype. Here the CDR3 DNA reads TGTGCCAGCAGGCAGCAGGGATATAACACTGAAGCTTTCTTT. Translated: CASRQQGYNTEAFF. The V gene is TRBV12-3 or TRBV12-4, the J gene TRBJ1-1, with D possibly being TRBD1 (5 bases). Between the trimmed V and J ends, which lost 6 bases and 2 bases, there was a span of 13 bases. The CDR3 runs to 14 residues.

The V call is TRBV15, the J call TRBJ2-3, with TRBD2 identical over 9 bases. After removal of 3 bases from V and 10 bases from J, the junction contained 11 bases not matched to a gene. The CDR3 contains 15 residues. Germline V lookup: CDR1 LNHNV, CDR2 YYDKDF (reference sequence). The CDR3: CATSSRRGGPASQYF. As DNA, the CDR3 is TGTGCCACCAGCAGCAGGCGGGGGGGCCCGGCATCGCAGTATTTT.

Written as DNA, the CDR3 is TGTGCCAGTATCCCACAGGGTACCGGGGAGCTGTTTTTT. Protein product: CASIPQGTGELFF. The V and J genes are TRBV19 and TRBJ2-2; a weak D match, TRBD1 (6 bases). Trimming took 7 bases from V and 5 from J, leaving 11 bases between them. The CDR3 spans 13 residues. Germline V gene lookup returns CDR1 LNHDA and CDR2 SQIVND (reference sequence).

This clonotype showed up just a few times. The V gene is TRBV7-9, the J gene TRBJ2-4; no reliable D call. There are 13 residues in the CDR3. Germline V gives CDR1 SEHNR, CDR2 FQNEAQ (reference sequence). Trimming removed 9 bases from V and 8 bases from J, with 17 bases in between. The chain's CDR3 is CASRAPAVDIQYF. The CDR3, as DNA: TGTGCCAGTAGGGCCCCAGCCGTGGACATTCAGTACTTC. The whole variable domain, filled in from reference TRBV7-9 and TRBJ2-4, reads DTGVSQNPRHKITKRGQNVTFRCDPISEHNRLYWYRQTLGQGPEFLTYFQNEAQLEKSRLLSDRFSAERPKGSFSTLEIQRTEQGDSAMYLCASRAPAVDIQYFGAGTRLSVL.

This clonotype has a count of ten or more. The chain links TRBV20-1 to TRBJ2-2; D is possibly TRBD2 (6 bases). V was clipped by 3 bases and J by 6 bases, with 14 bases between them. This CDR3 is 14 amino acids long. The germline V gene has CDR1 DFQATT and CDR2 SNEGSKA (reference sequence). The CDR3 DNA reads TGCAGTGCTAGGCGGGGATCGGGAGCCGGGGAGCTGTTTTTT. This codes for CSARRGSGAGELFF.

This clonotype has a handful of counts. The rearrangement uses TRBV2 and TRBJ2-3; 11 bases match TRBD2. The CDR3 spans 15 residues. With V trimmed by 6 bases and J by 6 bases, 8 bases remained unmatched. CDR1 and CDR2 (germline): SNHLY, FYNNEI. CDR3 sequence reads: CASRTLAGGGDTQYF. In nucleotides, the CDR3 is TGTGCCAGCAGGACCTTAGCGGGGGGGGGGGATACGCAGTATTTT.

This clonotype was detected a few times. V and J are TRBV15 and TRBJ2-5; 13 nucleotides align to TRBD2. The CDR3 is 16 amino acids. J gave up 3 bases and V 4 bases, and 5 bases lay outside the gene matches. Germline assignment: CDR1 LNHNV and CDR2 YYDKDF (reference sequence). The CDR3: CATSNEGTSGEETQYF. Here the CDR3 DNA reads TGTGCCACCAGCAATGAGGGGACTAGCGGGGAAGAGACCCAGTACTTC.

In its sample, this clonotype was seen a few times. The CDR3 spells CSARDWSEQYF. DNA for the CDR3: TGCAGTGCTAGAGATTGGAGCGAGCAGTACTTC. This sequence joins TRBV20-1 and TRBJ2-7; D gene ambiguous. Per germline, CDR1 DFQATT and CDR2 SNEGSKA (reference sequence). V was trimmed by 0 bases and J by 6 bases, leaving 6 bases between them. CDR3 length: 11 residues.

This clonotype was seen at least ten times. This chain uses TRBV27 with TRBJ1-5, with D perhaps matching TRBD1 (5 bases). Germline-derived CDR1 and CDR2 are MNHEY and SMNVEV (reference sequence). The CDR3 is 15 residues long. The ends were cut back, 6 bases at V and 5 bases at J, with 17 bases in the middle. In nucleotides, the CDR3 is TGTGCCAGCAGCTTAAGAGCAGGGCCGCATCAGCCCCAGCATTTT. It is translated as CASSLRAGPHQPQHF.

This clonotype came up many times. V usage is TRBV3-1 and J usage is TRBJ2-5; a weak D match, TRBD2 (6 bases). CDR1 is LGHDT, CDR2 YNNKEL, per germline (reference sequence). The V gene lost 2 bases and the J gene lost 1 base, with 8 bases spanning the gap. This CDR3 is built from 14 residues. CDR3 loop: CASSQLTSQETQYF. As DNA, the CDR3 is TGTGCCAGCAGCCAATTGACTAGCCAAGAGACCCAGTACTTC.

This clonotype was seen a single time. The rearrangement links TRBV3-1 to TRBJ1-4; 8 positions agree with TRBD1. Trimming removed 4 bases from V and 3 bases from J; junction bases left unmatched: 7. Germline CDR1 LGHDT, CDR2 YNNKEL (reference sequence). This CDR3 has 16 amino acids. The DNA of the CDR3 is TGTGCCAGCAGCCCGGGACAGGCGGTCGCTAATGAAAAACTGTTTTTT. Its protein is CASSPGQAVANEKLFF.

The rearrangement joins TRBV25-1 to TRBJ1-1, with D possibly being TRBD1 (5 bases). Trimming shortened V by 6 bases and J by 7 bases, and 21 bases separated the two germline ends. The CDR3 length is 15 residues. Looked up from germline, CDR1 is MGHDK and CDR2 is SYGVNS. This CDR3 is CASSDWKLGRGEAFF. CDR3 coding DNA: TGTGCCAGCAGCGACTGGAAATTGGGGAGGGGTGAAGCTTTCTTT. The full variable domain, in which reference TRBV25-1 and TRBJ1-1 provide the parts outside the CDR3, is EADIYQTPRYLVIGTGKKITLECSQTMGHDKMYWYQQDPGMELHLIHYSYGVNSTEKGDLSSESTVSRIRTEHFPLTLESARPSHTSQYLCASSDWKLGRGEAFFGQGTRLTVV.